A selection of T cell receptor beta chains follows, all from one sample in a study of blood T cells in healthy people across ages. Via MiXCR, TCRdb re-called the 5' RACE reads, giving one row per CDR3 protein. The sample has about 730,000 distinct CDR3 sequences; roughly 45% are singletons. The material sequenced was blood. The receptor source for this set is a woman aged 55-70 years in good health. The CDR3 runs from the conserved cysteine through the conserved F or W. A D gene is named only where the DNA matches it firmly. Rows may omit the clone size; those that give it use once, few, many or a size class.

>TRBV5-1|few|TRBJ2-5|TRBD1
TGCGCCAGCAGCTTGGCCGGGACAGGGAAGGGAGAGACCCAGTACTTC
CASSLAGTGKGETQYF
>TRBV6-6|-|TRBJ1-2|TRBD1
TGTGCCAGCAGGACTCCAGGGGGTTTCTATGGCTACACCTTC
CASRTPGGFYGYTF
>TRBV28|-|TRBJ1-5|-
TGTGCCAGCAGTTTCGACTACGGCGATCAGCCCCAGCATTTT
CASSFDYGDQPQHF
>TRBV2|-|TRBJ2-5|-
TGTGCCAGCAGTGTAACAGCGGAAGAGACCCAGTACTTC
CASSVTAEETQYF
>TRBV24-1|-|TRBJ2-5|-
TGTGCCACCGGTGGGGCGCAAGAGACCCAGTACTTC
CATGGAQETQYF
>TRBV10-2|-|TRBJ2-7|TRBD1
TGCGCCAGCAGGACAGGGCCCTCCGACGAGCAGTACTTC
CASRTGPSDEQYF
>TRBV6-6|-|TRBJ2-7|-
TGTGCCACCCGAACGGACAGCAAGACCTACGAGCAGTACTTC
CATRTDSKTYEQYF
>TRBV7-2|few|TRBJ2-3|-
TGTGCCAGCAGCTTAGGATTTGGGGCAGGGCGATCAGATACGCAGTATTTT
CASSLGFGAGRSDTQYF
>TRBV20-1|many|TRBJ1-1|-
TGCAGTGCTAGAGGACCTATTGGACAGATGAACACTGAAGCTTTCTTT
CSARGPIGQMNTEAFF
>TRBV7-8|-|TRBJ1-6|TRBD1
TGTGCCAGCAGCTTAGAGGTAGAAGGGGGCTTATATTCACCCCTCCACTTT
CASSLEVEGGLYSPLHF
>TRBV20-1|few|TRBJ2-1|TRBD1
TGCAGTGCTTCTACCACTAGAAGGGGGCGCCATGAGCAGTTCTTC
CSASTTRRGRHEQFF
>TRBV12-3/TRBV12-4|-|TRBJ1-2|-
TGTGCCAGCAGTCTTGTTGTCGCTTCGAGCTACACCTTC
CASSLVVASSYTF
>TRBV20-1|few|TRBJ2-7|-
TGCAGTGCTAGAGATTCTCGGGGAACCTACGAGCAGTACTTC
CSARDSRGTYEQYF
>TRBV12-3/TRBV12-4|few|TRBJ1-5|TRBD1
TGTGCCAGCAGTGACAGGGTACAGCCCCAGCATTTT
CASSDRVQPQHF
>TRBV27|few|TRBJ1-1|-
TGTGCCAGCAGTTTAAGGGCCGGCACAGAGAACACTGAAGCTTTCTTT
CASSLRAGTENTEAFF
>TRBV29-1|-|TRBJ2-5|TRBD2
TGCAGCGTTGGGGGTAGCGGGGCCCAAGGAGAGACCCAGTACTTC
CSVGGSGAQGETQYF